This T cell receptor (beta chain) derives from a study of T cell responses to AZD1222 COVID-19 vaccine. Study observations and caveats: Seropositive AZD1222 recipients at baseline numbered only five or six. Donors were chiefly white British, with a greater number of females, and clonal diversity was perhaps underestimated.

This CDR3 is built from 15 residues. With V trimmed by 6 bases and J by 8 bases, 10 bases remained unmatched. Germline values: CDR1 SGHTS, CDR2 YDEGEE. The method was immunoSEQ multiplex PCR; TCRdb's version includes in-frame clones alone and lacks a portion of them. The data contain around 58,000 clones, around 90% of them singletons. About this clone itself: Its specificity is not known.

The sequencing here drew on peripheral blood, taken 28 days after the second AZD1222 dose. This receptor was taken from an adult who received the AZD1222 COVID-19 vaccine. This rearrangement joins TRBV5-8 to TRBJ1-4, with TRBD1 identical over 10 bases. The CDR3 DNA reads TGTGCCAGCACCCCTTGGGGGACAGGGGACGAAAAACTGTTTTTT. It specifies CASTPWGTGDEKLFF.